The rows below give T cell receptor beta chains drawn from one sample of a study of early T cells in non-severe SARS-CoV-2 infection. TCRdb reprocessed the 5' RACE reads via MiXCR and lists one record per CDR3 protein. The table has fewer than 45,000 distinct CDR3 sequences, about 9.3% seen once. Sequenced input: whole blood. These receptors all stem from an adult who was a healthcare worker with PCR-confirmed SARS-CoV-2 infection or an uninfected control (not recorded which). The CDR3 runs from the conserved cysteine through the conserved F or W. Each record gives: D gene, clone size, J gene, V gene, CDR3 DNA, CDR3 protein. A D gene is named only where the DNA matches it firmly. Clone size is stated in some rows and not others, as once, few, many or a class when expanded.

NA,few,TRBJ2-7,TRBV11-2,TGTGCCAGCAGCTTAGATGACAACTCCTACGAGCAGTACTTC,CASSLDDNSYEQYF
NA,few,TRBJ2-5,TRBV20-1,TGCAGTGCTAGGAGTGGGGAGGCAGGGCAAGGGACCCAGTACTTC,CSARSGEAGQGTQYF
TRBD1,many,TRBJ1-2,TRBV29-1,TGCAGCGTTGAAGATGGACAGGTGCCAGGCTACACCTTC,CSVEDGQVPGYTF
NA,medium-sized,TRBJ1-2,TRBV29-1,TGCAGCGTTGATTCAGGGAATAGCGGCTACACCTTC,CSVDSGNSGYTF
TRBD2,many,TRBJ2-2,TRBV7-2,TGTGCCAGCAGCCCCGTAGCGGGGGGGCAAGACACCGGGGAGCTGTTTTTT,CASSPVAGGQDTGELFF
NA,NA,TRBJ2-7,TRBV27,TGTGCCAGCAGTACCTCCTACGAGCAGTACTTC,CASSTSYEQYF
TRBD1,many,TRBJ2-7,TRBV4-1,TGCGCCAGCAGCCGGACAGGGGAACGCGAGCAGTACTTC,CASSRTGEREQYF
NA,many,TRBJ2-5,TRBV29-1,TGCAGCGTTGTGTCTACAAATCCATGGACCCAGTACTTC,CSVVSTNPWTQYF
NA,NA,TRBJ1-1,TRBV12-5,TGTGCTAGTGGTTTGGCCGGTCCCACTGAAGCTTTCTTT,CASGLAGPTEAFF
NA,many,TRBJ1-6,TRBV11-2,TGTGCCAGCAGCTTACTCCTGGAACGATGGTCACCCCTCCACTTT,CASSLLLERWSPLHF
TRBD2,NA,TRBJ2-3,TRBV6-4,TGTGCCAGCAGTGAAGCGGGGGGCACAGATACGCAGTATTTT,CASSEAGGTDTQYF
NA,NA,TRBJ2-7,TRBV21-1,TGTGCCAGCAGCAAACGCCGGGACGTCTACTACGAGCAGTACTTC,CASSKRRDVYYEQYF
NA,many,TRBJ1-2,TRBV6-6,TGTGCCAGCAGTTTAGCCATAGCTAACTATGGCTACACCTTC,CASSLAIANYGYTF
NA,many,TRBJ1-1,TRBV4-2,TGTGCCAGCAGCCAAGAACAGGCCCGGGGCACTGAAGCTTTCTTT,CASSQEQARGTEAFF
NA,few,TRBJ1-1,TRBV7-3,TGTGCCAGCAGCTTAACGCAGAGCACTGAAGCTTTCTTT,CASSLTQSTEAFF
NA,many,TRBJ1-5,TRBV20-1,TGCAGTGCTAGGGGGCGCGGGGACACGTTTCAGCCCCAGCATTTT,CSARGRGDTFQPQHF
TRBD2,many,TRBJ2-5,TRBV29-1,TGCAGCGTTCCGGGACTAGCGGGGGGCCGCGCCTCTCAAGAGACCCAGTACTTC,CSVPGLAGGRASQETQYF
NA,few,TRBJ1-1,TRBV7-6,TGTGCCAGCAGCTTAGGAAGTTCGGCAGACACTGAAGCTTTCTTT,CASSLGSSADTEAFF
NA,many,TRBJ2-1,TRBV7-2,TGTGCCAGCAGCTTAGTGGGCCTAGCGAACAATGAGCAGTTCTTC,CASSLVGLANNEQFF
NA,medium-sized,TRBJ2-2,TRBV19,TGTGCCAGTATGCGGACGAAGGGAGGGGAGCTGTTTTTT,CASMRTKGGELFF
NA,many,TRBJ1-6,TRBV18,TGTGCCAGCTCGGGAAACTATAATTCACCCCTCCACTTT,CASSGNYNSPLHF
TRBD2,few,TRBJ2-5,TRBV27,TGTGCCAGCAGTGCGGGGGGGCTGGGTGAGACCCAGTACTTC,CASSAGGLGETQYF
NA,many,TRBJ2-2,TRBV7-2,TGTGCCAGCAGCTTGGTACGCGGGGCGCGATTGGTCACCGGGGAGCTGTTTTTT,CASSLVRGARLVTGELFF
NA,many,TRBJ2-4,TRBV6-2/TRBV6-3,TGTGCCAGCAGCCTTGGGACTGGGGAACCAAACATTCAGTACTTC,CASSLGTGEPNIQYF
TRBD2,many,TRBJ2-1,TRBV24-1,TGTGCCACCAGTTCCCTAGCGGCGAATGAGCAGTTCTTC,CATSSLAANEQFF
TRBD1,NA,TRBJ2-2,TRBV7-7,TGTGCCAGCAGCCCTCGGACAGGGGGCCTAGTGTGGACCGGGGAGCTGTTTTTT,CASSPRTGGLVWTGELFF